This T cell receptor beta chain was retrieved from a study of identical twins. TCRdb itself ran the 5' RACE reads through MiXCR, one entry per CDR3 protein. Of some 560,000 distinct CDR3 sequences listed, just under 10% are singletons. CDR3 size: 12 residues. Looked up from germline, CDR1 is SNHLY and CDR2 is FYNNEI. V lost 7 bases and J lost 3, with 10 bases in between. Study-level results: High-abundance cord blood beta clonotypes had fewer insertions; memory repertoires showed none. In drawing conclusions, the study used cross-sectional statistical analysis and did not follow the same donors. Models underpredicted monozygotic twin sharing of out-of-frame TCR alpha.

Ten or more counts support this clonotype. Antigen unknown. These data were also reused for a study on yellow fever vaccine responses in identical twins.

This chain connects TRBV2 to TRBJ2-7; D uncertain. This clonotype was obtained from a young woman in good health. The sequenced material came from PBMCs. DNA for the CDR3: TGTGCCAGCATCGGCAGGAACTACGAGCAGTACTTC. Its protein product is CASIGRNYEQYF. Looking up the rest from reference TRBV2 and TRBJ2-7 gives the full variable domain: EPEVTQTPSHQVTQMGQEVILRCVPISNHLYFYWYRQILGQKVEFLVSFYNNEISEKSEIFDDQFSVERPDGSNFTLKIRSTKLEDSAMYFCASIGRNYEQYFGPGTRLTVT.